This TCR beta chain originates from a study of blood T cell repertoires in COVID-19. Study background: COVID-19 samples, acute and convalescent, were from the United States, Italy and Spain.

TCRdb keeps only in-frame clones here, not all; method: immunoSEQ multiplex PCR. The table records 150,000 or so clones, roughly 87% of them present only once. V was pared by 6 bases and J by 4 bases, with 9 bases between. Germline V gene lookup returns CDR1 MNHEY and CDR2 SVGAGI. The CDR3 runs 13 residues. J is TRBJ1-4 and V is TRBV6-5; no firm D call. This clonotype was sampled from a woman in her fifties or sixties with acute or convalescent COVID-19. Sequenced: peripheral blood. In DNA form, the CDR3 reads TGTGCCAGCAGGCGGTTAGATAATGAAAAACTGTTTTTT. It translates to CASRRLDNEKLFF.